What follows are 27 T cell receptor beta chains derived from one specimen sequenced in a study of T and B cells in COVID-19 patients. Blood genomic DNA input for TRB amplification was roughly 250-550 ng. BIOMED2 TRB-A/B primer pools were used in multiplex TRB PCR. TCRdb used MiXCR to reprocess the multiplex PCR reads, holding one entry per CDR3 protein. The sample holds approximately 16,000 distinct CDR3 sequences, roughly 31% seen once. Sequenced: blood. The origin of the receptors is a human donor who had recovered from COVID-19.

This chain joins TRBV24-1 and TRBJ2-1; D is possibly TRBD2 (5 bases). Germline values: CDR1 KGHDR, CDR2 SFDVKD. The CDR3 length is 16 residues. The V and J ends lost 1 base and 0 bases respectively, with 9 bases between them. CDR3 protein: CATSDLVAGSYNEQFF. CDR3 in DNA: TGTGCCACCAGTGATTTAGTGGCGGGCTCCTACAATGAGCAGTTCTTC.

This clonotype is categorized as medium-sized. The V and J genes are TRBV30 and TRBJ2-2, with 7 bases identical to TRBD1. The CDR3 extends over 14 amino acids. Germline values: CDR1 GTSNPN, CDR2 SVGIG (reference sequence). V gave up 2 bases and J gave up 7 bases; unmatched junction bases: 7. DNA of the CDR3: TGTGCCTGGAGTCTGGGCAGGGGGATCGGGGAGCTGTTTTTT. Translation gives CAWSLGRGIGELFF.

With respect to this clonotype: One junction end disagrees with the germline gene, perhaps due to a read error. The chain is built from TRBV5-4 and TRBJ1-2; no clear D. The CDR3 has 13 amino acids. Per the germline V gene, CDR1 is SGHNT and CDR2 is YYREEE (reference sequence). The CDR3 DNA is TGCGCCAGCAGCTTGGACCGGGCCTATGGCTACACCTTC. It codes for CASSLDRAYGYTF.

Only a few counts were recorded for this clonotype. V gene TRBV13 combines with J gene TRBJ2-1, with TRBD2 identical over 9 bases. CDR3 size: 13 residues. V was pared by 2 bases and J by 7 bases, with 0 bases of the junction left unmatched. Germline-derived CDR1 and CDR2 are PRHDT and FYEKMQ (reference sequence). As DNA, the CDR3 is TGTGCCAGCAGCTTACTAGCGGGGAATGAGCAGTTCTTC. Its translation is CASSLLAGNEQFF.

The J gene is TRBJ1-3, the V gene TRBV5-4; 11 nucleotides agree with TRBD1. CDR3 length: 15 amino acids. The germline V gene has CDR1 SGHNT and CDR2 YYREEE (reference sequence). V lost 4 bases and J lost 4; bases outside the gene matches: 4. The CDR3 bases are TGTGCCAGCAGCATGGACAGGGGGCTCGGAAACACCATATATTTT. This codes for CASSMDRGLGNTIYF.

By proportion, this clonotype is medium-sized. The chain couples TRBV11-3 to TRBJ1-1; D unclear. Germline loops: CDR1 SGHNT, CDR2 YENEEA. The ends were cut back, 7 bases at V and 5 bases at J, with 8 bases in the middle. This CDR3 has 11 amino acids. CDR3 residues: CASKGLTEAFF. The DNA of the CDR3 is TGTGCCAGCAAAGGGTTGACTGAAGCTTTCTTT.

Within the sample, this clonotype is medium-sized. This chain links TRBV27 with TRBJ2-1; TRBD2 agrees at 7 bases. Germline CDR1 is MNHEY and CDR2 is SMNVEV (reference sequence). The CDR3 has 13 residues. V lost 8 bases to trimming and J lost 3 bases; unmatched junction nucleotides: 4. The CDR3 loop reads CASSAGLYNEQFF. The CDR3 DNA is TGTGCCAGCTCAGCGGGACTCTACAATGAGCAGTTCTTC.

This clonotype occurred a few times. The V gene is TRBV18, the J gene TRBJ2-3, with TRBD2 identical over 8 bases. There are 17 residues in the CDR3. Germline loops: CDR1 KGHSH, CDR2 LQKENI. V was clipped by 6 bases and J by 4 bases; unmatched bases: 15. This chain's CDR3 is CASSSLGLGGRSDTQYF. The DNA of the CDR3 is TGTGCCAGCTCCTCATTGGGACTAGGAGGCCGGTCAGATACGCAGTATTTT.

The chain has TRBV6-2 or TRBV6-3 and TRBJ1-2; D uncertain. Germline CDR1 MNHEY, CDR2 SVGEGT. The ends were cut back, 10 bases at V and 0 bases at J, with 9 bases in the middle. The length of the CDR3 is 12 residues. The CDR3 spells CATTATNYGYTF. The CDR3 DNA reads TGTGCCACCACCGCAACTAACTATGGCTACACCTTC.

The chain has TRBV12-3 or TRBV12-4 and TRBJ2-1, with a tentative D call TRBD1 (5 bases). Between the trimmed V and J ends, which lost 7 bases and 3 bases, there was a span of 10 bases. There are 13 residues in the CDR3. The CDR3 DNA sequence: TGTGCCAGCAATCAGGGTTACTACAATGAGCAGTTCTTC. It codes for CASNQGYYNEQFF.

This clonotype showed up just a few times. The chain joins TRBV18 to TRBJ1-1; D call uncertain. V lost 4 bases and J 3 bases, leaving 12 bases between the germline ends. The CDR3 totals 14 residues. From germline, CDR1 is KGHSH and CDR2 LQKENI. CDR3: CASSLAGSDTEAFF. The DNA of the CDR3 is TGTGCCAGCTCACTGGCGGGCTCCGACACTGAAGCTTTCTTT.

A few counts support this clonotype. V usage is TRBV30 and J usage is TRBJ1-2; D not certain. This CDR3 comprises 10 residues. V lost 4 bases and J 2 bases, leaving 2 bases between the germline ends. CDR1 GTSNPN and CDR2 SVGIG come from the germline V gene (reference sequence). The CDR3 reads CAWNNYGYTF. The DNA for the CDR3 is TGTGCCTGGAACAACTATGGCTACACCTTC.

The rearrangement links TRBV12-3 or TRBV12-4 to TRBJ2-6, with unresolved D. V was shortened by 7 bases and J by 0 bases, with 7 bases between the two germline ends. The CDR3 has 14 amino acids. The CDR3 spells CASTISSGANVLTF. CDR3 bases: TGTGCCAGCACCATAAGCTCTGGGGCCAACGTCCTGACTTTC.

The rearrangement links TRBV5-1 to TRBJ2-1; 7 positions match TRBD1. V dropped 4 bases and J dropped 8; count of bases not matched to a gene: 9. Per the germline V gene, CDR1 is SGHRS and CDR2 is YFSETQ. This CDR3 region has 14 residues. As DNA, the CDR3 is TGCGCCAGCAGCGGGACAGCCATGGACCATGAGCAGTTCTTC. Protein product: CASSGTAMDHEQFF.

This clonotype was observed a few times. J is TRBJ2-4 and V is TRBV27; 9 bases fit TRBD1. This CDR3 comprises 16 residues. Germline V gene data show CDR1 as MNHEY and CDR2 as SMNVEV (reference sequence). The V segment lost 5 bases and the J segment 5 bases; nucleotides outside the gene matches: 10. Written as DNA, the CDR3 is TGTGCCAGCAGTCGCACCGGGACAGGGTTTGAAAACATTCAGTACTTC. Translation gives CASSRTGTGFENIQYF.

By sample fraction, this clonotype is medium-sized. This chain uses TRBV19 with TRBJ2-5; tentative D call: TRBD2 (5 bases). Deletions cut 6 bases from V and 5 bases from J, with 16 bases between. Germline-derived CDR1 and CDR2 are LNHDA and SQIVND (reference sequence). CDR3 size: 14 residues. The CDR3 DNA reads TGTGCCAGTAGGAAGACCGATGGGGAGGAGACCCAGTACTTC. The encoded protein is CASRKTDGEETQYF.

In the case of this clonotype: A read error may produce the germline difference seen at one junction end. The V gene is TRBV12-3 or TRBV12-4, the J gene TRBJ1-1, with D unresolved. There are 12 residues in the CDR3. The DNA of the CDR3 is TGCGCCAGCAGCCAAGACGGGACTGAAGCTTTCTTT. Translation gives CASSQDGTEAFF.

On this clonotype itself: A much larger clone lies a single base off, so this may be a read error. This chain connects TRBV6-2 or TRBV6-3 to TRBJ2-1, with unresolved D. This CDR3 comprises 11 residues. Trimming took off 5 bases at V and 10 bases at J, with 9 bases between the two ends. In germline, CDR1 is MNHEY, CDR2 SVGEGT. In DNA form, the CDR3 reads TGTGCCAGCAGTCATCCCTACGAGCAGTTCTTC. Translation: CASSHPYEQFF.

The chain recombines TRBV6-2 or TRBV6-3 with TRBJ2-1; 8 positions agree with TRBD1. With 5 bases clipped from V and 7 bases from J, the junction kept 7 bases outside the gene matches. The CDR3 runs to 14 residues. In germline, CDR1 is MNHEY, CDR2 SVGEGT. Written as DNA, the CDR3 is TGTGCCAGCAGTCCAGGGGGCTCCTGGAATGAGCAGTTCTTC. Protein sequence: CASSPGGSWNEQFF.

This clonotype showed up just a few times. CDR3 DNA sequence: TGCAGTGCTATCCGGGAGGGCTATGGCTACACCTTC. Protein sequence: CSAIREGYGYTF. The chain carries TRBV20-1 and TRBJ1-2; D is uncertain. Germline V CDR1 and CDR2: DFQATT, SNEGSKA (reference sequence). The CDR3 is made up of 12 amino acids. The V end was cut by 4 bases, the J end by 4 bases, with 10 bases between.

This clonotype was counted only a few times. This chain joins TRBV5-4 and TRBJ2-6; perhaps TRBD1 as D (5 bases). Germline CDR1 is SGHNT and CDR2 is YYREEE (reference sequence). The CDR3 length is 16 residues. Trimming took 9 bases from V and 0 from J, leaving 16 bases between them. The CDR3 coding sequence is TGTGCCACCTCCGGAAAGGGGCGCTCTGGGGCCAACGTCCTGACTTTC. It is translated as CATSGKGRSGANVLTF.

This clonotype was seen more than once but under ten times. In DNA, the CDR3 is TGTGCCAGCTCTCAGGGACAGCTAATTTACGAGCAGTACTTC. Protein sequence: CASSQGQLIYEQYF. The V and J genes are TRBV27 and TRBJ2-7, with 7 bases fitting TRBD1. The CDR3 has 14 residues. J gave up 4 bases and V 8 bases, and 11 bases lay outside the gene matches. CDR1 and CDR2 from the germline V gene are MNHEY and SMNVEV (reference sequence).

By frequency in the sample, this clonotype is medium-sized. The J gene is TRBJ2-7, the V gene TRBV29-1; D assignment may be TRBD1 or TRBD2 (6 bases each). Germline-derived CDR1 and CDR2 are SQVTM and ANQGSEA. Trimming pared 4 bases from V and 0 bases from J, leaving 13 bases between. The CDR3 is 14 residues long. This CDR3 is CSVAGAQSSYEQYF. CDR3 in DNA: TGCAGCGTTGCGGGGGCGCAAAGCTCCTACGAGCAGTACTTC.

This clonotype is termed medium-sized (0.01 to 0.1%). The J gene is TRBJ2-1, the V gene TRBV15; no clear D. Trimming took 1 base from V and 0 from J, leaving 10 bases between them. This CDR3 contains 16 residues. CDR1 is LNHNV, CDR2 YYDKDF, per germline (reference sequence). The CDR3 DNA reads as TGTGCCACCAGCAGAGGTCGGAGAGGCTCCTACAATGAGCAGTTCTTC. Translating it yields CATSRGRRGSYNEQFF.

Regarding this clonotype: Germline and junction disagree at one end, which may indicate a read error. The V and J genes are TRBV19 and TRBJ1-1; the match to TRBD1 covers 9 bases. The CDR3 has 16 residues. Germline assignment: CDR1 LNHDA and CDR2 SQIVND (reference sequence). In DNA form, the CDR3 reads TGTGCCAGTAGTAGCTCGGATCCGGGACAGGGATTTGAAACTTTCTTT. As protein: CASSSSDPGQGFETFF.

This clonotype is medium-sized. The chain carries TRBV29-1 and TRBJ1-1; 7 nucleotides agree with TRBD1. The J segment lost 3 bases and the V segment lost 6 bases, leaving 10 bases of the junction unmatched. CDR3 length: 14 residues. Germline CDR1 is SQVTM and CDR2 is ANQGSEA. CDR3 in amino acids: CSVSHRGPDTEAFF. As DNA, the CDR3 is TGCAGCGTCTCACACAGGGGTCCGGACACTGAAGCTTTCTTT.

The chain employs TRBV24-1 and TRBJ2-7; the match to TRBD2 covers 7 bases. J lost 7 bases, V lost 4 bases, and 12 bases had no gene match. This CDR3 comprises 15 residues. The germline CDR1 and CDR2 sequences are KGHDR and SFDVKD. CDR3 DNA: TGTGCCACCAGTGACACTAGCGACCCCTTTAGGGAGCAGTACTTC. Translating gives CATSDTSDPFREQYF.